One and the same sample provided the 14 T cell receptor beta chains below, sequenced in a study of radiotherapy plus CTLA-4 blockade in lung cancer. Clones were read by immunoSEQ multiplex PCR, and TCRdb kept only the in-frame ones, dropping some. The repertoire holds over 15,000 clones, about 82% seen once, with roughly a quarter in the top ten. The material sequenced was peripheral blood, taken from a patient treated with radiotherapy plus ipilimumab. Receptor source: a human donor with non-small cell lung cancer whose response to radiotherapy plus ipilimumab could not be evaluated.

The rearrangement links TRBV7-9 to TRBJ2-1; 7 bases agree with TRBD2. Germline assignment: CDR1 SEHNR and CDR2 FQNEAQ (reference sequence). This CDR3 has 17 residues. The ends lost 3 bases at V and 10 bases at J; junction bases unmatched: 18. The chain's CDR3 is CASSFRPSGERGREQFF. CDR3 sequence (DNA): TGTGCCAGCAGCTTTAGGCCGTCGGGCGAGCGGGGAAGGGAGCAGTTCTTC.

In nucleotides, the CDR3 is TGCGCCAGCAGCCCGACAGGGGGCCTCTTGACGTACGAGCAGTACTTC. It codes for CASSPTGGLLTYEQYF. The gene calls are TRBV5-1 and TRBJ2-7; TRBD1 aligns across 10 bases. Germline-derived CDR1 and CDR2 are SGHRS and YFSETQ. V gave up 4 bases and J gave up 4 bases; unmatched junction bases: 11. The CDR3 loop spans 16 amino acids.

This clone was observed a handful of times. The rearrangement joins TRBV4-1 to TRBJ2-1; D is uncertain. From germline, CDR1 is MGHRA and CDR2 YSYEKL. The CDR3 is 16 residues long. V shed 1 base and J shed 0 bases, with 10 bases lying between them. The CDR3 loop is CASSQVPSGSYNEQFF. The CDR3 coding sequence is TGCGCCAGCAGCCAAGTCCCGTCGGGCTCCTACAATGAGCAGTTCTTC.

The chain couples TRBV5-4 to TRBJ2-1; D is unclear. Trimming removed 3 bases at V and 0 bases at J, with 7 bases between. The CDR3 is made up of 14 amino acids. Germline CDR1 reads SGHNT; CDR2 reads YYREEE (reference sequence). Here the CDR3 DNA reads TGTGCCAGCAGCTCAGCGCGCTCCTACAATGAGCAGTTCTTC. Amino acid sequence: CASSSARSYNEQFF.

V and J are TRBV9 and TRBJ2-1, with 7 bases lining up with TRBD2. The CDR3 totals 16 residues. From germline, CDR1 is SGDLS and CDR2 YYNGEE. The junction had 8 bases not matched to a gene; V was cut back by 0 bases and J by 5 bases. CDR3 sequence (DNA): TGTGCCAGCAGCGTAGATTTTGCGGGAGCGCACAATGAGCAGTTCTTC. Its translation: CASSVDFAGAHNEQFF. Combining the CDR3 with reference TRBV9 and TRBJ2-1 gives the whole variable domain DSGVTQTPKHLITATGQRVTLRCSPRSGDLSVYWYQQSLDQGLQFLIQYYNGEERAKGNILERFSAQQFPDLHSELNLSSLELGDSALYFCASSVDFAGAHNEQFFGPGTRLTVL.

This rearrangement joins TRBV19 to TRBJ2-2; 9 bases are shared with TRBD2. Germline lookup yields CDR1 LNHDA and CDR2 SQIVND (reference sequence). V was clipped by 0 bases and J by 4 bases; unmatched bases: 9. The CDR3 loop spans 18 amino acids. The CDR3 protein is CASSIEGSGSPGTGELFF. The CDR3 nucleotides read TGTGCCAGTAGTATAGAGGGTAGCGGGAGTCCGGGCACCGGGGAGCTGTTTTTT.

The J gene is TRBJ2-7, the V gene TRBV6-5; D uncertain. The V and J ends lost 6 bases and 2 bases respectively, with 8 bases between them. CDR1 MNHEY and CDR2 SVGAGI come from the germline V gene. The CDR3 has 12 residues. Written as DNA, the CDR3 is TGTGCCAGCAGGGCAGGCGCCTACGAGCAGTACTTC. It translates to CASRAGAYEQYF.

This clone was picked up a small number of times. This chain uses TRBV7-2 with TRBJ1-1; 9 positions match TRBD1. Germline values: CDR1 SGHTA, CDR2 FQGNSA. Trimming took 1 base from V and 5 from J; bases not matched to a gene: 5. This CDR3 comprises 15 residues. CDR3 in DNA: TGTGCCAGCAGCTTAGTACAGGGGGCACAGACTGAAGCTTTCTTT. Protein: CASSLVQGAQTEAFF.

The chain uses TRBV5-6 and TRBJ2-3; TRBD2 matches 11 bases. Losses at the gene ends were 5 bases for V and 4 bases for J; bases not matched to a gene: 6. The CDR3 has 15 residues. The germline V gene has CDR1 SGHDT and CDR2 YYEEEE. Here the CDR3 reads CASSLAGGSPDTQYF. CDR3 sequence (DNA): TGTGCCAGCAGTTTAGCGGGAGGGAGCCCAGATACGCAGTATTTT.

Remarks on this clone: It is unclear where the CDR3 begins or ends on the DNA, so no DNA is shown, and the CDR3 is as TCRdb lists it. The chain uses TRBV5-1 and TRBJ1-2; TRBD1 is the table's D call, not checked against the DNA. Per germline, CDR1 SGHRS and CDR2 YFSETQ. The CDR3 numbers 16 amino acids, ends counted. The CDR3 loop is CASSLDLVGQGALHTF.

There are a few counts of this clone. The rearrangement uses TRBV5-1 and TRBJ2-5; 8 bases align to TRBD2. From germline, CDR1 is SGHRS and CDR2 YFSETQ. This CDR3 spans 16 amino acids. The junction had 5 bases not matched to a gene; V was cut back by 0 bases and J by 1 base. The CDR3 DNA sequence: TGCGCCAGCAGCTTGGTCGGGAGGGGCCTCCAAGAGACCCAGTACTTC. Translation: CASSLVGRGLQETQYF. Using reference TRBV5-1 and TRBJ2-5 for the parts outside the CDR3, the full variable domain is KAGVTQTPRYLIKTRGQQVTLSCSPISGHRSVSWYQQTPGQGLQFLFEYFSETQRNKGNFPGRFSGRQFSNSRSEMNVSTLELGDSALYLCASSLVGRGLQETQYFGPGTRLLVL.

There are a few counts of this clone. A far larger clone lies a single base away; this is likely a read error. The same CDR3 can be traced to other DNA sequences in this sample. The rearrangement links TRBV5-4 to TRBJ2-7, with a weak D call TRBD1 (6 bases). The V end was cut by 4 bases, the J end by 4 bases, with 21 bases between. CDR1 is SGHNT, CDR2 YYREEE, per germline (reference sequence). The CDR3 totals 16 residues. The CDR3 coding sequence is TGTGCCAGCAGCCTGGATACCGGGACACCAGGGTACGAGCAGTACTTC. As protein: CASSLDTGTPGYEQYF. Looking up the rest from reference TRBV5-4 and TRBJ2-7 gives the full variable domain: ETGVTQSPTHLIKTRGQQVTLRCSSQSGHNTVSWYQQALGQGPQFIFQYYREEENGRGNFPPRFSGLQFPNYSSELNVNALELDDSALYLCASSLDTGTPGYEQYFGPGTRLTVT.

This rearrangement joins TRBV5-1 to TRBJ2-5; 12 nucleotides align to TRBD2. This CDR3 has 14 residues. Germline assignment: CDR1 SGHRS and CDR2 YFSETQ. V was clipped by 4 bases and J by 5 bases; unmatched bases: 3. The CDR3: CASSGGTSGETQYF. The CDR3 DNA is TGCGCCAGCAGCGGTGGGACTAGCGGGGAGACCCAGTACTTC. Filled out from reference TRBV5-1 and TRBJ2-5, the complete variable domain reads KAGVTQTPRYLIKTRGQQVTLSCSPISGHRSVSWYQQTPGQGLQFLFEYFSETQRNKGNFPGRFSGRQFSNSRSEMNVSTLELGDSALYLCASSGGTSGETQYFGPGTRLLVL.

The CDR3 here is CATSREQGTKNIQYF. Written as DNA, the CDR3 is TGTGCCACCAGCAGAGAACAGGGGACCAAAAACATTCAGTACTTC. V is TRBV15 and J is TRBJ2-4, with 7 bases aligning to TRBD1. The V gene end was trimmed by 0 bases and the J gene end by 2 bases; junction bases not matched to a gene: 1. CDR3 length: 15 residues. CDR1 and CDR2 from the germline V gene are LNHNV and YYDKDF (reference sequence).